This T cell receptor (beta chain) was retrieved from a study of blood T cells in healthy people across ages. This clonotype has just one count. The antigen is unknown. Through a sample-barcoded 5' primer and a J-beta primer mix, a second PCR was run for 7 to 11 cycles. Each cDNA molecule was tagged by a template-switch adaptor that had 12 random nucleotides. A single record per CDR3 protein comes from TCRdb applying MiXCR to the 5' RACE reads. The profile shows fewer than 1.5 million distinct CDR3 sequences, about 40% of them singletons. The ends were cut back, 3 bases at V and 3 bases at J, with 12 bases in the middle. The germline gives CDR1 DFQATT, CDR2 SNEGSKA (reference sequence). The CDR3 covers 14 residues. Broader study findings: Shifts in expanded clonotypes may have been confounded by donor CMV status, which was unknown.

Sequencing input: blood. This sequence was found in a woman younger than 35 in good health. The gene calls are TRBV20-1 and TRBJ1-5; D is unclear. The CDR3 DNA reads TGCAGTGCTAGTCTGACCGGTACCAATCAGCCCCAGCATTTT. This codes for CSASLTGTNQPQHF.